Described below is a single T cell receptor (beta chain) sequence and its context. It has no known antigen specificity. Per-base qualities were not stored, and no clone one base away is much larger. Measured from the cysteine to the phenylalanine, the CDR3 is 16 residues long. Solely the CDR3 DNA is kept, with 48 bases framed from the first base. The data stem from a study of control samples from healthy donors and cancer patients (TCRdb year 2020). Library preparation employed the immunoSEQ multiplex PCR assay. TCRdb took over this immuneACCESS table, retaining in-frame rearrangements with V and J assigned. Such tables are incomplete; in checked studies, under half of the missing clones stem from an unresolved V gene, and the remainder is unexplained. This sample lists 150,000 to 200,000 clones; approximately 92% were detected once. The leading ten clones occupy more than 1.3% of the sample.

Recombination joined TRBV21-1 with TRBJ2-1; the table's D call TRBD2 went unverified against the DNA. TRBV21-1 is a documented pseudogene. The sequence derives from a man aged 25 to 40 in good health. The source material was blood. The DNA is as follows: TGTGCCAGCAGCAAAATTGGTACTAGGGCCTTCAATGAGCAGTTCTTC. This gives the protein CASSKIGTRAFNEQFF.